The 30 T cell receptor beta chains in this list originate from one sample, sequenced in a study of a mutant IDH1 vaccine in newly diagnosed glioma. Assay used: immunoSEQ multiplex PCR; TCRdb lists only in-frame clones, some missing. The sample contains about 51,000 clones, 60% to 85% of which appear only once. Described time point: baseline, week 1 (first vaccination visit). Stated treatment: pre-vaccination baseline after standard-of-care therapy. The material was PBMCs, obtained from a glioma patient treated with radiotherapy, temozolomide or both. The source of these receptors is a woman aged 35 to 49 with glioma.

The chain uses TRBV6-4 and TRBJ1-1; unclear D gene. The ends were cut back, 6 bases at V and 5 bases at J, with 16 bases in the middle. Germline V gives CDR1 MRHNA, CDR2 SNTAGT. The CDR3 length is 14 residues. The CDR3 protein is CASRSTRVETEAFF. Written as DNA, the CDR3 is TGTGCCAGCAGAAGTACTCGGGTAGAGACTGAAGCTTTCTTT.

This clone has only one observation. The CDR3 DNA reads TGTGCCAGCAGCTACAGGGAAGGGGGTGAGCAGTACTTC. This gives the protein CASSYREGGEQYF. This chain joins TRBV5-4 and TRBJ2-7; possibly TRBD1 for D (6 bases). This CDR3 region has 13 residues. Trimming took off 3 bases at V and 7 bases at J, with 14 bases between the two ends. Germline loops: CDR1 SGHNT, CDR2 YYREEE (reference sequence).

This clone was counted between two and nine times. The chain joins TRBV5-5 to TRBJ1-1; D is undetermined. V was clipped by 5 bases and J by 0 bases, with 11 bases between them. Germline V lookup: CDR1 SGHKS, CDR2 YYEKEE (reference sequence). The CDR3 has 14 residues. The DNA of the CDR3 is TGTGCCAGCAGTTTTGACTCCATGAACACTGAAGCTTTCTTT. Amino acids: CASSFDSMNTEAFF.

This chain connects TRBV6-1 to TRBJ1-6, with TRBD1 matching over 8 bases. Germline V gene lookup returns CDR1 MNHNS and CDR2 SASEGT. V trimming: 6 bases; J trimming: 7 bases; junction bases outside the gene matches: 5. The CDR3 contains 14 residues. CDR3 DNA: TGTGCCAGCAGAGGGGGGACAGGAAATTCACCCCTCCACTTT. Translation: CASRGGTGNSPLHF.

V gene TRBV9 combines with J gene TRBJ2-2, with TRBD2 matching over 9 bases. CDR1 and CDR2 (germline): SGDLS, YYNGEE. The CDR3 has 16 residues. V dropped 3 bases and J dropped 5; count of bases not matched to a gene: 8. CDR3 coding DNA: TGTGCCAGCAGCGCCTTAGCGGGGGTAAAGACCGGGGAGCTGTTTTTT. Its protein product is CASSALAGVKTGELFF.

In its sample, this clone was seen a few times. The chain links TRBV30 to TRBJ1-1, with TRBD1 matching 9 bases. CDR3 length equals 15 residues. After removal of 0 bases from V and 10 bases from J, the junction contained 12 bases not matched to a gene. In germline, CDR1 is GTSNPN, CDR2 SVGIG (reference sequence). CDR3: CAWSVTGQGYRGAFF. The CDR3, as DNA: TGTGCCTGGAGTGTAACCGGACAGGGGTATCGGGGAGCTTTCTTT.

The CDR3 reads CASSPTGTGGYEQYF. CDR3 DNA sequence: TGTGCCAGCAGCCCCACCGGGACAGGGGGGTACGAGCAGTACTTC. The chain carries TRBV13 and TRBJ2-7; 11 bases align to TRBD1. The CDR3 extends over 15 amino acids. After removal of 5 bases from V and 4 bases from J, the junction contained 7 bases not matched to a gene. Germline CDR1 reads PRHDT; CDR2 reads FYEKMQ (reference sequence).

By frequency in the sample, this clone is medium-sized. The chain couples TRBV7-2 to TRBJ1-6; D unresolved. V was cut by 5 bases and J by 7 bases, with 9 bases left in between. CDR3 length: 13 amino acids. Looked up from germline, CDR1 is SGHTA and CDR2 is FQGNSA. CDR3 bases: TGTGCCAGCAGCGATGGTCCCAATTCACCCCTCCACTTT. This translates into CASSDGPNSPLHF.

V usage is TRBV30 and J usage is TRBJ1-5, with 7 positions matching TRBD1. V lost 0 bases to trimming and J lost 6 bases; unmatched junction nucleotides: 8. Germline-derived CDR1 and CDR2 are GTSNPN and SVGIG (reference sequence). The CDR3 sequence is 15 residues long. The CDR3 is CAWSVGTAQGQPQHF. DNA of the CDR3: TGTGCCTGGAGTGTCGGGACAGCGCAGGGTCAGCCCCAGCATTTT. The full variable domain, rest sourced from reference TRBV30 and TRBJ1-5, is SQTIHQWPATLVQPVGSPLSLECTVEGTSNPNLYWYRQAAGRGLQLLFYSVGIGQISSEVPQNLSASRPQDRQFILSSKKLLLSDSGFYLCAWSVGTAQGQPQHFGDGTRLSIL.

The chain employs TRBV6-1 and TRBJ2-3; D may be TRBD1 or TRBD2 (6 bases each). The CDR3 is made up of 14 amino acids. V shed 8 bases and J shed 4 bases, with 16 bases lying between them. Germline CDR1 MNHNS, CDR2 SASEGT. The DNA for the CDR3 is TGTGCCAGCGTCGTTACTAGGGGGGCAGATACGCAGTATTTT. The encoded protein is CASVVTRGADTQYF.

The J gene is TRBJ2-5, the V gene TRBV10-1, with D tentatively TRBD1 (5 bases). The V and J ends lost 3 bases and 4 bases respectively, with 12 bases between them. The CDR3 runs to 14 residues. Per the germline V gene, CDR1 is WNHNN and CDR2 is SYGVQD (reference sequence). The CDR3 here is CASSESGRGETQYF. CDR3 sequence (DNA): TGCGCCAGCAGTGAATCCGGAAGGGGAGAGACCCAGTACTTC.

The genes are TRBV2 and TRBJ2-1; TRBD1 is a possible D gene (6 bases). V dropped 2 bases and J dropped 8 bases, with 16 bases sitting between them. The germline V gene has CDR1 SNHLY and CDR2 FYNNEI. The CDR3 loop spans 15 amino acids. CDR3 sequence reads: CASSEFVQGRDEQFF. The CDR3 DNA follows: TGTGCCAGCAGTGAATTTGTGCAGGGGCGGGATGAGCAGTTCTTC.

CDR3 residues: CATRADRDGSPLHF. The CDR3 nucleotides read TGTGCCACCCGCGCGGACAGGGACGGATCACCCCTCCACTTT. This rearrangement joins TRBV6-1 to TRBJ1-6; TRBD1 matches at 8 bases. The CDR3 totals 14 residues. Germline values: CDR1 MNHNS, CDR2 SASEGT. The junction had 12 bases not matched to a gene; V was cut back by 10 bases and J by 10 bases.

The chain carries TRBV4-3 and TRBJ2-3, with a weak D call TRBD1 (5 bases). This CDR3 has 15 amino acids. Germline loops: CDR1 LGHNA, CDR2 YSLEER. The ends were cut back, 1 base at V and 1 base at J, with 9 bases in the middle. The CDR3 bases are TGCGCCAGCAGCCAAGGGGCGACAGGCACAGATACGCAGTATTTT. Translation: CASSQGATGTDTQYF.

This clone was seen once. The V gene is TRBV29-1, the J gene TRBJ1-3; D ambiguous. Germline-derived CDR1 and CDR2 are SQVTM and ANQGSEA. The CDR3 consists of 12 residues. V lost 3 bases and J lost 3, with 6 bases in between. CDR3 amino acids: CSVDVGGNTIYF. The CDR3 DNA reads TGCAGCGTTGATGTGGGTGGAAACACCATATATTTT.

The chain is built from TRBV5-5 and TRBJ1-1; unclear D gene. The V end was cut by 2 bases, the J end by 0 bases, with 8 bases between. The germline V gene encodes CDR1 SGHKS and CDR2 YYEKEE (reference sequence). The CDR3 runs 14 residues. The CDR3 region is CASSFSDMNTEAFF. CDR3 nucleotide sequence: TGTGCCAGCAGCTTCTCCGATATGAACACTGAAGCTTTCTTT.

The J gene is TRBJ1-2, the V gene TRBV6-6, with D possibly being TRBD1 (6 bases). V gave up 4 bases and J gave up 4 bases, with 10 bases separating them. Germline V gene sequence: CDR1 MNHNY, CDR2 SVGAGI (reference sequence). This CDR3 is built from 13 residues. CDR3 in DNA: TGTGCCAGCAGTTCGGGGGGCCTCTATGGCTACACCTTC. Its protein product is CASSSGGLYGYTF.

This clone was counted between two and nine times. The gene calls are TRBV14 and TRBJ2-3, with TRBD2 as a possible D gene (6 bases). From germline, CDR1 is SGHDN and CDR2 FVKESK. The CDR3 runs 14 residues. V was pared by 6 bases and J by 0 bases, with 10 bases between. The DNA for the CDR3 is TGTGCCAGCAGGCGGGGTGGAAGCACAGATACGCAGTATTTT. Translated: CASRRGGSTDTQYF.

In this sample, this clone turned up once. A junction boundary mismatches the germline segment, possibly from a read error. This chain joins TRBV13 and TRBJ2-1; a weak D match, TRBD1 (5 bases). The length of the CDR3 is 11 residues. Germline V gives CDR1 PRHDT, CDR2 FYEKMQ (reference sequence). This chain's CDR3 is CASSQGTVEVF. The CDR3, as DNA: TGTGCCAGCAGCCAGGGTACGGTTGAGGTCTTC. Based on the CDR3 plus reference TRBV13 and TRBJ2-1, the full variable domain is AAGVIQSPRHLIKEKRETATLKCYPIPRHDTVYWYQQGPGQDPQFLISFYEKMQSDKGSIPDRFSAQQFSDYHSELNMSSLELGDSALYFCASSQGTVEVFGPGTRLTVL.

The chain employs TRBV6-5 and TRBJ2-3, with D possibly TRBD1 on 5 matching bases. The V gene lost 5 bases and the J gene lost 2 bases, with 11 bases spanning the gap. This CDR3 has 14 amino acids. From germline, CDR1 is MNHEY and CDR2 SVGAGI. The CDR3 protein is CASSTVGDTDTQYF. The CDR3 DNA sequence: TGTGCCAGCAGTACCGTAGGGGACACAGATACGCAGTATTTT.

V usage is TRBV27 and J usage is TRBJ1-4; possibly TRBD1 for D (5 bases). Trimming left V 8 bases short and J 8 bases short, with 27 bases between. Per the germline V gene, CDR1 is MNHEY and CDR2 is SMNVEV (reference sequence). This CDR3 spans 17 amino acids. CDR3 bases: TGTGCCAGCGGGGGGGTGAAGGGTTCTACCAACGGGGAAAAACTGTTTTTT. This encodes CASGGVKGSTNGEKLFF.

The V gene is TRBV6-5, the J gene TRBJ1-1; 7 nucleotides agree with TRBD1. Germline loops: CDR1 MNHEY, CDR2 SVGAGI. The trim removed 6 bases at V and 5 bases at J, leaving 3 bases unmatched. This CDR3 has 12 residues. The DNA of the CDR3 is TGTGCCAGCAGACAGGGGCTTACTGAAGCTTTCTTT. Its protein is CASRQGLTEAFF.

The CDR3 sequence: CASSPPEDIYGNEQYF. Here the CDR3 DNA reads TGTGCCAGCTCACCACCAGAAGACATTTATGGGAACGAGCAGTACTTC. This sequence joins TRBV18 and TRBJ2-7, with D uncertain. V was shortened by 0 bases and J by 5 bases, with 17 bases between the two germline ends. This CDR3 has 16 amino acids. The germline gives CDR1 KGHSH, CDR2 LQKENI.

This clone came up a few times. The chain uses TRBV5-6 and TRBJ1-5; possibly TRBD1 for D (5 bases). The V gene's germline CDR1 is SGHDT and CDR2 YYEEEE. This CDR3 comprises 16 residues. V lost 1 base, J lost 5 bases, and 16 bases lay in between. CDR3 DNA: TGTGCCAGCAGCTTGCTGGCGGCAGGGTCCCATCAGCCCCAGCATTTT. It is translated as CASSLLAAGSHQPQHF.

CDR3 protein: CASSIWSGYNEKLFF. CDR3 DNA: TGTGCCAGTAGTATATGGTCGGGTTATAATGAAAAACTGTTTTTT. The chain has TRBV19 and TRBJ1-4; D is uncertain. The V and J ends lost 2 bases and 4 bases respectively, with 11 bases between them. Per the germline V gene, CDR1 is LNHDA and CDR2 is SQIVND (reference sequence). There are 15 residues in the CDR3.

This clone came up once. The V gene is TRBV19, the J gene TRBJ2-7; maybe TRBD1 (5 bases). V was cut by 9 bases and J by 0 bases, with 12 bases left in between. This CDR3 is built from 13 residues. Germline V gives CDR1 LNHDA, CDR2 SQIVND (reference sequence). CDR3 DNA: TGTGCCAGCAAGACAGTTGACTCCTACGAGCAGTACTTC. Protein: CASKTVDSYEQYF.

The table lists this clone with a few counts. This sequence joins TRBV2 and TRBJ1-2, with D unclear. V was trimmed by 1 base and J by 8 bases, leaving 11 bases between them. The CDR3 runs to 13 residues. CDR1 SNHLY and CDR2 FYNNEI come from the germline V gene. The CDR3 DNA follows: TGTGCCAGCAGTGAAGAACGACTTGGGGGCTACACCTTC. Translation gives CASSEERLGGYTF.

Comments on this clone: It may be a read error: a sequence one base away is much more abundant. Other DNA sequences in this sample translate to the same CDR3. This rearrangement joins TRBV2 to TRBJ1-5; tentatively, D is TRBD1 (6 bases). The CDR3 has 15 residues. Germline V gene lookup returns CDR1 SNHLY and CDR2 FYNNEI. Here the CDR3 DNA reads TGTGCCAGCAGTGGAGGGACATCCAACAGTCAGCCCCAACATTTT. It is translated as CASSGGTSNSQPQHF.

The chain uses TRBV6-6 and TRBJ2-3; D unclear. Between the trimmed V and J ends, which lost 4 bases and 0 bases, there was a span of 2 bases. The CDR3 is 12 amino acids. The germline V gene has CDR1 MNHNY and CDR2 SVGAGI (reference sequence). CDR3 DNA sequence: TGTGCCAGCAGTTCGAGCACAGATACGCAGTATTTT. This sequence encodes CASSSSTDTQYF.

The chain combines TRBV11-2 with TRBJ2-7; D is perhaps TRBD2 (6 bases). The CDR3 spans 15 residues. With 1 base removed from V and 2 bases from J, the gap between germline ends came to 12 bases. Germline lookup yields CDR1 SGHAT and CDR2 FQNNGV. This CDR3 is CASSLVARGTYEQYF. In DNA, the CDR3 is TGTGCCAGCAGCTTAGTAGCCCGGGGGACCTACGAGCAGTACTTC.